The entry that follows covers one T cell receptor (beta chain) sequence. Its matching antigen is unknown. This specimen belongs to a study of cytomegalovirus exposure and HLA in healthy donors. CDR1 is SGHRS, CDR2 YFSETQ, per germline. The CDR3 totals 19 residues. The J segment lost 0 bases and the V segment lost 4 bases, leaving 14 bases of the junction unmatched. Vbeta (60) and Jbeta (13) primers were used in the PCR. Some clones are missing from TCRdb's copy, which holds only in-frame ones; the method was immunoSEQ multiplex PCR. The sample includes approximately 200,000 clones. General study points: Cytomegalovirus association was assigned to around 150 TCR beta chains. Among the sequence variants, a highly shared cluster was likely an artifact of sequencing. Within an earlier analysis, most TCR beta V segments proved productive either about 90% or about 30% of the time.

This sequence was found in a boy aged 10-17 years in good health and CMV-seronegative. Sequences were obtained from PBMCs. This chain joins TRBV5-1 and TRBJ2-5; 11 bases agree with TRBD2. CDR3 DNA sequence: TGCGCCAGCAGCGACCCCAGGGTAGCGGGGGGGCCGTACCAAGAGACCCAGTACTTC. Its protein product is CASSDPRVAGGPYQETQYF.